This T cell receptor beta chain is from a study of control samples from healthy donors and cancer patients. Produced via immunoSEQ multiplex PCR; TCRdb's table is partial and in-frame only. Counted here are around 58,000 clones, approximately 95% occurring once; the ten biggest clones make up 0.95% to 1.4%. The specimen sequenced was blood. This receptor was obtained from a woman under 30 in good health.

CDR3 bases: TGTGCCAGCAGTTCACGGGCCCATGGCTACACCTTC. This encodes CASSSRAHGYTF. This chain connects TRBV12-3 or TRBV12-4 to TRBJ1-2, with D hard to call. V was trimmed by 4 bases and J by 6 bases, leaving 9 bases between them. This CDR3 is 12 amino acids long.